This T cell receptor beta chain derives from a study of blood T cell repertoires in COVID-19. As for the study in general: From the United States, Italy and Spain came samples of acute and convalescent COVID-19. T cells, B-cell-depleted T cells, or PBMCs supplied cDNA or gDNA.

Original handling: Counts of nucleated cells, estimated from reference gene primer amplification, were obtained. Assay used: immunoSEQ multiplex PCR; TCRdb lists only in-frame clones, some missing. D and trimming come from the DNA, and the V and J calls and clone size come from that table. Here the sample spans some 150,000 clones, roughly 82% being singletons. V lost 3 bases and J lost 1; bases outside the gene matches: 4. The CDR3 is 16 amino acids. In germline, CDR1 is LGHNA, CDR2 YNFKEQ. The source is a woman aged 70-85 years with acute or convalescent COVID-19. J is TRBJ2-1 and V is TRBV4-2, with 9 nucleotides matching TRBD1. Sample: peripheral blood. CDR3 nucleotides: TGTGCCAGCAGCCACACCGGGACAGGGTCCTACAATGAGCAGTTCTTC. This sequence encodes CASSHTGTGSYNEQFF.